The 26 T cell receptor beta chains below were found in one sample sequenced in a study of cytomegalovirus exposure and HLA in healthy donors. A multiplex PCR was run with 60 Vbeta primers and 13 Jbeta primers. Libraries were prepared by immunoSEQ multiplex PCR; TCRdb keeps only in-frame clonotypes and omits some of them. The table lists about 160,000 clones, 70% to 90% of them singletons. Sequencing was performed on PBMCs. The source of these receptors is a man between 18 and 29 years old in good health and CMV-seropositive.

The chain has TRBV19 and TRBJ1-6, with a weak D call TRBD1 (5 bases). The V end lost 5 bases, the J end lost 1 base, and 9 bases lay between the germline ends. CDR3 length equals 15 residues. In germline, CDR1 is LNHDA, CDR2 SQIVND (reference sequence). CDR3 loop: CASSPTESYNSPLHF. The CDR3 DNA reads TGTGCCAGTAGTCCGACAGAATCCTATAATTCACCCCTCCACTTT.

This clone turned up a few times. The rearrangement uses TRBV7-8 and TRBJ2-3; 9 positions agree with TRBD1. CDR1 is SGHVS, CDR2 FQNEAQ, per germline. The CDR3 length is 14 residues. The J segment lost 11 bases and the V segment lost 2 bases, leaving 8 bases of the junction unmatched. The CDR3 DNA follows: TGTGCCAGCAGCTTACAGGACAGGGGTTCAGGGCAGTATTTT. It codes for CASSLQDRGSGQYF.

This clone was found once. The chain links TRBV20-1 to TRBJ1-2; no reliable D call. Trimming left V 5 bases short and J 7 bases short, with 8 bases between. Germline V gene lookup returns CDR1 DFQATT and CDR2 SNEGSKA (reference sequence). This CDR3 has 10 amino acids. The chain's CDR3 is CSAGPGGYTF. CDR3 in DNA: TGCAGTGCTGGGCCCGGTGGCTACACCTTC.

The chain is built from TRBV30 and TRBJ1-5, with D uncertain. V lost 3 bases and J 7 bases, leaving 16 bases between the germline ends. The germline V gene encodes CDR1 GTSNPN and CDR2 SVGIG (reference sequence). The CDR3 covers 14 residues. For the CDR3, the DNA is TGTGCCTGGAGCCCCCGCGAAGTTCACCAGCCCCAGCATTTT. Its translation is CAWSPREVHQPQHF.

This clone was seen only once. The rearrangement joins TRBV2 to TRBJ2-5; a possible D gene is TRBD2 (5 bases). The CDR3 length is 14 residues. Germline-derived CDR1 and CDR2 are SNHLY and FYNNEI. V lost 2 bases and J 5 bases, leaving 12 bases between the germline ends. In DNA form, the CDR3 reads TGTGCCAGCAGTGAACCCCTAGCCGGTGAGACCCAGTACTTC. Translated, it gives CASSEPLAGETQYF.

The table lists this clone with a count of one. This rearrangement joins TRBV9 to TRBJ2-3; D is undetermined. Germline V gene sequence: CDR1 SGDLS, CDR2 YYNGEE. V lost 1 base and J 6 bases, leaving 9 bases between the germline ends. The CDR3 sequence is 13 residues long. CDR3 DNA: TGTGCCAGCAGCGTATCCCCCTTGGATACGCAGTATTTT. This translates into CASSVSPLDTQYF.

The rearrangement links TRBV6-6 to TRBJ1-6; D is unresolved. Germline CDR1 reads MNHNY; CDR2 reads SVGAGI (reference sequence). The V end was cut by 6 bases, the J end by 10 bases, with 13 bases between. CDR3 size: 13 residues. The CDR3 reads CASRPVTESPLHF. CDR3 nucleotides: TGTGCCAGCAGACCAGTGACGGAGTCACCCCTCCACTTT.

CDR3 in amino acids: CASRDRGYTF. In nucleotides, the CDR3 is TGTGCCAGCAGGGACAGGGGGTACACCTTC. The chain carries TRBV6-6 and TRBJ1-2; 10 nucleotides align to TRBD1. With 6 bases clipped from V and 11 bases from J, the junction kept 0 bases outside the gene matches. The CDR3 has 10 residues. CDR1 and CDR2 (germline): MNHNY, SVGAGI (reference sequence).

The CDR3 here is CASSAQGSPSNEQFF. The CDR3, as DNA: TGTGCCAGCAGCGCACAGGGTAGCCCCTCGAATGAGCAGTTCTTC. The V and J genes are TRBV7-9 and TRBJ2-1; D is possibly TRBD1 (6 bases). The CDR3 runs to 15 residues. Germline loops: CDR1 SEHNR, CDR2 FQNEAQ (reference sequence). Between the trimmed V and J ends, which lost 5 bases and 7 bases, there was a span of 18 bases.

This sequence joins TRBV6-1 and TRBJ2-7, with 10 nucleotides matching TRBD1. V was pared by 5 bases and J by 3 bases, with 4 bases of the junction left unmatched. In germline, CDR1 is MNHNS, CDR2 SASEGT. The CDR3 covers 14 residues. CDR3 sequence reads: CASSSRDRGYEQYF. The DNA of the CDR3 is TGTGCCAGCAGTTCCCGGGACAGGGGCTACGAGCAGTACTTC.

This chain joins TRBV7-9 and TRBJ1-4; D is perhaps TRBD1 (6 bases). CDR3 length equals 15 residues. Deletions cut 5 bases from V and 7 bases from J, with 17 bases between. Per germline, CDR1 SEHNR and CDR2 FQNEAQ (reference sequence). In nucleotides, the CDR3 is TGTGCCAGCAGCCAAGGCAGGGGATGGGTTGAAAAACTGTTTTTT. It codes for CASSQGRGWVEKLFF. The full variable domain, with the rest looked up from reference TRBV7-9 and TRBJ1-4, is DTGVSQNPRHKITKRGQNVTFRCDPISEHNRLYWYRQTLGQGPEFLTYFQNEAQLEKSRLLSDRFSAERPKGSFSTLEIQRTEQGDSAMYLCASSQGRGWVEKLFFGSGTQLSVL.

The CDR3 nucleotides read TGCGCCAGCAGCCAAGCGGGTGGGGGGGGAACTGGCACAGATACGCAGTATTTT. Its translation: CASSQAGGGGTGTDTQYF. The rearrangement joins TRBV4-3 to TRBJ2-3, with 7 bases fitting TRBD2. Unmatched junction bases numbered 11, after V lost 1 base and J lost 1 base. This CDR3 comprises 18 residues. Germline V gives CDR1 LGHNA, CDR2 YSLEER.

V and J are TRBV7-2 and TRBJ1-6; 7 bases fit TRBD1. The length of the CDR3 is 18 residues. The germline V gene has CDR1 SGHTA and CDR2 FQGNSA. J lost 1 base, V lost 1 base, and 7 bases had no gene match. The chain's CDR3 is CASSLVPTGDSYNSPLHF. CDR3 DNA sequence: TGTGCCAGCAGCTTAGTTCCAACAGGGGATTCCTATAATTCACCCCTCCACTTT.

This chain joins TRBV29-1 and TRBJ1-1, with D unclear. Trimming left V 3 bases short and J 6 bases short, with 20 bases between. The CDR3 consists of 15 residues. Germline loops: CDR1 SQVTM, CDR2 ANQGSEA. In DNA form, the CDR3 reads TGCAGCGTTGAGGTCGGGTCGTTTGTGTCCGCTGAAGCTTTCTTT. This gives the protein CSVEVGSFVSAEAFF.

The chain is built from TRBV19 and TRBJ1-2; D gene unclear. Trimming took 7 bases from V and 4 from J, leaving 13 bases between them. Germline CDR1 reads LNHDA; CDR2 reads SQIVND (reference sequence). The CDR3 is made up of 13 amino acids. The CDR3 region is CASITQEGYGYTF. The CDR3, as DNA: TGTGCCAGTATTACTCAGGAGGGCTATGGCTACACCTTC.

The rearrangement uses TRBV2 and TRBJ2-4; unclear D gene. The length of the CDR3 is 15 residues. Germline V CDR1 and CDR2: SNHLY, FYNNEI. V dropped 8 bases and J dropped 12 bases, with 26 bases sitting between them. CDR3 nucleotide sequence: TGTGCCAGCTTGAGTAGCTCGGCTGAAAACGTCAGTCAGTACTTC. It specifies CASLSSSAENVSQYF.

This chain links TRBV5-1 with TRBJ2-5; 12 bases are shared with TRBD1. The end of the DNA is better explained by TRBJ2-7, so the J call may be wrong. The CDR3 has 16 residues. The V gene's germline CDR1 is SGHRS and CDR2 YFSETQ. The CDR3 is CASSLDGTGGRNEQYF. The CDR3 bases are TGCGCCAGCAGCTTGGATGGGACAGGGGGCAGGAACGAGCAGTACTTC.

The rearrangement joins TRBV19 to TRBJ2-1; perhaps TRBD1 as D (5 bases). This CDR3 has 14 amino acids. The V end lost 6 bases, the J end lost 7 bases, and 16 bases lay between the germline ends. From germline, CDR1 is LNHDA and CDR2 SQIVND (reference sequence). The CDR3 DNA is TGTGCCAGTAGGCGAGGCCCCAAGGGGAATGAGCAGTTCTTC. Amino acids: CASRRGPKGNEQFF. The complete variable domain, with remaining parts taken from reference TRBV19 and TRBJ2-1, reads DGGITQSPKYLFRKEGQNVTLSCEQNLNHDAMYWYRQDPGQGLRLIYYSQIVNDFQKGDIAEGYSVSREKKESFPLTVTSAQKNPTAFYLCASRRGPKGNEQFFGPGTRLTVL.

V is TRBV7-3 and J is TRBJ2-5; 8 nucleotides align to TRBD2. Germline values: CDR1 SGHTA, CDR2 FQGTGA. CDR3 length: 15 amino acids. V was pared by 6 bases and J by 0 bases, with 6 bases of the junction left unmatched. The CDR3 loop reads CASSPELADQETQYF. CDR3 coding DNA: TGTGCCAGCAGTCCAGAACTAGCGGACCAAGAGACCCAGTACTTC. The full variable domain, completed using reference TRBV7-3 and TRBJ2-5, is GAGVSQTPSNKVTEKGKYVELRCDPISGHTALYWYRQSLGQGPEFLIYFQGTGAADDSGLPNDRFFAVRPEGSVSTLKIQRTERGDSAVYLCASSPELADQETQYFGPGTRLLVL.

The chain employs TRBV7-9 and TRBJ1-1, with D possibly being TRBD1 (5 bases). The CDR3 sequence is 15 residues long. V lost 6 bases and J lost 5, with 19 bases in between. CDR1 and CDR2 from the germline V gene are SEHNR and FQNEAQ (reference sequence). CDR3 in amino acids: CASRYAGTQQTEAFF. CDR3 DNA: TGTGCCAGCAGATATGCCGGGACTCAACAGACTGAAGCTTTCTTT.

The chain carries TRBV7-7 and TRBJ2-3; a weak D match, TRBD2 (5 bases). The germline V and J ends were trimmed by 2 bases and 0 bases, with 15 bases remaining between them. The CDR3 sequence is 17 residues long. Germline V lookup: CDR1 SSHAT, CDR2 FNYEAQ (reference sequence). CDR3 region: CASSLFPAGASTDTQYF. DNA of the CDR3: TGTGCCAGCAGCTTATTCCCGGCGGGCGCTAGCACAGATACGCAGTATTTT.

The gene calls are TRBV29-1 and TRBJ2-7, with TRBD2 matching over 10 bases. Germline CDR1 SQVTM, CDR2 ANQGSEA. CDR3 size: 14 residues. Trimming at V came to 4 bases and at J to 0 bases, leaving 3 bases not matched to a gene. The CDR3 loop reads CSVGSGGDSYEQYF. CDR3 coding DNA: TGCAGCGTTGGAAGCGGGGGGGACTCCTACGAGCAGTACTTC.

CDR3 bases: TGTGCTAGTGGTTTGGGACAGGCTCGAAACACCATATATTTT. This gives the protein CASGLGQARNTIYF. This rearrangement joins TRBV12-5 to TRBJ1-3; D is perhaps TRBD1 (6 bases). Trimming took 1 base from V and 5 from J, leaving 9 bases between them. Germline CDR1 and CDR2: LGHNT and FRNRAP. The CDR3 covers 14 residues.

The chain combines TRBV19 with TRBJ1-6; D gene unclear. The CDR3 has 12 amino acids. Trimming stripped 1 base from V and 9 bases from J, with 4 bases between. CDR1 and CDR2 from the germline V gene are LNHDA and SQIVND (reference sequence). CDR3 region: CASSIAGSPLHF. The CDR3 DNA reads TGTGCCAGTAGTATAGCGGGTTCACCCCTCCACTTT.

This clone appeared once. The V call is TRBV6-6, the J call TRBJ1-2; tentative D call: TRBD1 (5 bases). Germline V gene sequence: CDR1 MNHNY, CDR2 SVGAGI (reference sequence). The CDR3 is 14 residues long. Trimming removed 6 bases at V and 6 bases at J, with 17 bases between. CDR3 loop: CASRLSTGTDGYTF. The CDR3 nucleotides are TGTGCCAGCAGGCTCAGTACGGGGACTGATGGCTACACCTTC.

This clone occurred once. The rearrangement uses TRBV29-1 and TRBJ2-1; TRBD2 matches at 9 bases. V lost 5 bases and J lost 4; bases outside the gene matches: 3. Germline CDR1 reads SQVTM; CDR2 reads ANQGSEA. This CDR3 has 13 residues. CDR3 bases: TGCAGCGTTTGGCTAGCGGGGTACAATGAGCAGTTCTTC. Amino acid sequence: CSVWLAGYNEQFF.